This T cell receptor beta chain was recorded in a study of T-cell reconstitution after alpha-beta-depleted transplantation in children. Broader study findings: Surviving recipient cells, namely T cells and thymic progenitors, were the source of high day-60 TCRbeta diversity in some patients. Two months or so post-transplant, alpha-beta T cells reportedly derived from several hundred expanded graft clones. One year post-transplant, T-cell counts and diversity were largely derived from T cells produced anew.

Between the trimmed V and J ends, which lost 1 base and 2 bases, there was a span of 9 bases. The CDR3 sequence is 15 residues long. Germline CDR1 and CDR2: SGHTA and FQGNSA. With regard to this clonotype: Its antigen is undetermined.

For TCRbeta, the library was prepared with unique molecular identifiers. MiXCR was run by TCRdb on the PCR reads, yielding one entry per CDR3 protein. Of some 290,000 distinct CDR3 sequences in the sample, around 25% were seen once. The V call is TRBV7-2, the J call TRBJ2-1, with TRBD2 as a possible D gene (5 bases). Sequences were derived from PBMCs, mostly from graft donor cells, sampled 180 days after TCRalphabeta/CD19-depleted stem cell transplant. The source of this sequence is a male patient aged 10 to 17 who had a stem cell transplant for acute lymphoblastic leukemia, so the T cells may come from the graft donor. The CDR3 sequence is CASSLEAATYNEQFF. The CDR3 DNA reads TGTGCCAGCAGCTTAGAAGCGGCCACCTACAATGAGCAGTTCTTC.